These 14 T cell receptor beta chains were all obtained from the same sample, sequenced in a study of regulatory T cells in long-lasting Graves disease. The sample's time point: newly diagnosed GD, antithyroid drugs for less than 3 months. Generation of the TCR library employed RNA extracted from PBMCs. The authors built TCR beta libraries using iRepertoire HTBI primers and Arm-PCR of CDR3 regions. Via MiXCR, TCRdb re-called the multiplex PCR reads, giving one row per CDR3 protein. In the table there are 540,000 or so distinct CDR3 sequences, 13% of which are singletons. The sample was also linked to a second study, of T cells in Graves' hyperthyroidism and ophthalmopathy.

Source: peripheral blood mononuclear cells (PBMCs), taken at new diagnosis, from a patient treated with antithyroid drugs. Receptors were obtained from a man aged 25-40 years with Graves disease.

This clonotype has more than one count but fewer than ten. The rearrangement links TRBV25-1 to TRBJ2-3; TRBD2 matches at 10 bases. V gave up 1 base and J gave up 0 bases; unmatched junction bases: 1. This CDR3 has 16 amino acids. Germline loops: CDR1 MGHDK, CDR2 SYGVNS. CDR3 DNA: TGTGCCAGCAGTGAATCAGCGGGAGGGAGCACAGATACGCAGTATTTT. Translated, it gives CASSESAGGSTDTQYF.

This clonotype was detected only a few times. Possible read error: a much larger clone is one base away. The conserved phenylalanine or tryptophan is not found at the CDR3 terminus, so this likely reflects a read error. The chain employs TRBV2 and TRBJ2-1; possible D gene TRBD2, 5 bases. The last part of the DNA fits TRBJ2-5 better; the J call may be wrong. Per the germline V gene, CDR1 is SNHLY and CDR2 is FYNNEI. The length of the CDR3 is 14 residues. This chain's CDR3 is CASSEAGVSETQYL. CDR3 DNA sequence: TGTGCCAGCAGTGAAGCCGGGGTGTCGGAGACCCAGTACCTC.

The V gene is TRBV30, the J gene TRBJ2-6; a weak D match, TRBD2 (5 bases). The length of the CDR3 is 15 residues. CDR1 is GTSNPN and CDR2 is SVGIG in the germline V gene (reference sequence). The ends were cut back, 8 bases at V and 0 bases at J, with 14 bases in the middle. The CDR3 coding sequence is TGTGCCCGCTTACCACGGGGCTCTGGGGCCAACGTCCTGACTTTC. Translated: CARLPRGSGANVLTF.

This clonotype was detected ten times or more. The rearrangement uses TRBV2 and TRBJ2-5; D possibly matches TRBD1 or TRBD2 (5 bases each). The germline V and J ends were trimmed by 0 bases and 12 bases, with 11 bases remaining between them. This CDR3 is 12 amino acids long. Germline assignment: CDR1 SNHLY and CDR2 FYNNEI. The CDR3 is CASSEAGPTKYF. The DNA of the CDR3 is TGTGCCAGCAGTGAAGCGGGACCTACCAAGTACTTC. Full variable domain (outside the CDR3, taken from reference TRBV2 and TRBJ2-5): EPEVTQTPSHQVTQMGQEVILRCVPISNHLYFYWYRQILGQKVEFLVSFYNNEISEKSEIFDDQFSVERPDGSNFTLKIRSTKLEDSAMYFCASSEAGPTKYFGPGTRLLVL.

Concerning this clonotype: Likely a read error: the CDR3 ends without its conserved phenylalanine or tryptophan. The chain recombines TRBV12-3 or TRBV12-4 with TRBJ1-3; D may be TRBD1 (6 bases). V lost 5 bases and J lost 6, with 17 bases in between. This CDR3 is built from 15 residues. The CDR3 loop reads CASSPRTAAKNTIYY. Written as DNA, the CDR3 is TGTGCCAGCAGTCCAAGGACAGCGGCGAAAAACACCATATATTAT.

This clonotype was detected a few times. This chain uses TRBV13 with TRBJ1-3; D possibly corresponds to TRBD1 (6 bases). V gave up 5 bases and J gave up 4 bases, with 12 bases separating them. There are 14 residues in the CDR3. Germline CDR1 reads PRHDT; CDR2 reads FYEKMQ (reference sequence). CDR3 DNA sequence: TGTGCCAGCAGCCGAACAGGGAAAGGAAACACCATATATTTT. It translates to CASSRTGKGNTIYF.

Notes on this clonotype: A read error is likely here: a far larger clone is one base away. Because it lacks the conserved phenylalanine or tryptophan at the end, this CDR3 is likely a read error. This chain joins TRBV24-1 and TRBJ2-1; TRBD1 agrees at 10 bases. The J call is doubtful: the DNA matches TRBJ2-5 better. Germline V gene data show CDR1 as KGHDR and CDR2 as SFDVKD. The CDR3 totals 15 residues. For the CDR3, the DNA is TGTGCCACCAGTGAGTTTGACAGGGGGCGAGAGACCCAGTACTCC. It yields the protein CATSEFDRGRETQYS.

V usage is TRBV29-1 and J usage is TRBJ2-1, with 12 bases aligning to TRBD1. The ends lost 4 bases at V and 13 bases at J; junction bases unmatched: 11. Germline values: CDR1 SQVTM, CDR2 ANQGSEA. The CDR3 runs 14 residues. CDR3 sequence (DNA): TGCAGCGTTGTGCGGGACAGGGGGCGATCTGACCAGTTCTTC. Translation: CSVVRDRGRSDQFF.

This clonotype was detected many times. J is TRBJ2-2 and V is TRBV12-3 or TRBV12-4; D remains unclear. V was pared by 5 bases and J by 0 bases, with 13 bases between. This CDR3 region has 16 residues. CDR3 amino acids: CASSGRRRSNTGELFF. In DNA, the CDR3 is TGTGCCAGCAGTGGTCGAAGGCGTTCGAACACCGGGGAGCTGTTTTTT.

This clonotype was counted many times. The gene calls are TRBV5-1 and TRBJ2-2; D unresolved. The V gene lost 1 base and the J gene lost 0 bases, with 7 bases spanning the gap. CDR3 size: 15 residues. In germline, CDR1 is SGHRS, CDR2 YFSETQ. CDR3 amino acids: CASSLSPANTGELFF. In nucleotides, the CDR3 is TGCGCCAGCAGCTTGAGTCCCGCGAACACCGGGGAGCTGTTTTTT.

Note on this clonotype: This clone may be a read error of a much larger clone one base away. V gene TRBV6-2 or TRBV6-3 combines with J gene TRBJ1-5; D might be TRBD1 (5 bases). Germline V gives CDR1 MNHEY, CDR2 SVGEGT. Trimming removed 5 bases at V and 7 bases at J, with 15 bases between. The CDR3 totals 14 residues. This chain's CDR3 is CASSEARGGQPQHF. The DNA for the CDR3 is TGTGCCAGCAGTGAAGCGAGGGGAGGGCAGCCCCAGCATTTT.

This clonotype was detected a few times. The chain has TRBV15 and TRBJ1-3; D not certain. The CDR3 consists of 15 residues. V was clipped by 5 bases and J by 3 bases, with 14 bases between them. Germline V gene lookup returns CDR1 LNHNV and CDR2 YYDKDF (reference sequence). In nucleotides, the CDR3 is TGTGCCACCAGCCGTGACAAACAGAGTGGAAACACCATATATTTT. This sequence encodes CATSRDKQSGNTIYF.

In its sample, this clonotype was seen many times. V is TRBV20-1 and J is TRBJ2-6, with TRBD1 matching 7 bases. The germline CDR1 and CDR2 sequences are DFQATT and SNEGSKA (reference sequence). V lost 3 bases and J lost 5; bases outside the gene matches: 4. This CDR3 spans 14 amino acids. The CDR3 coding sequence is TGCAGTGCTAGGGCAGGGGGATGGGCCAACGTCCTGACTTTC. Translating gives CSARAGGWANVLTF.

The chain combines TRBV9 with TRBJ1-2; 7 bases fit TRBD1. Germline-derived CDR1 and CDR2 are SGDLS and YYNGEE. CDR3 length equals 13 residues. The V gene end was trimmed by 0 bases and the J gene end by 7 bases; junction bases not matched to a gene: 3. CDR3 sequence reads: CASSVADRVGYTF. The CDR3 nucleotides read TGTGCCAGCAGCGTAGCCGACAGGGTTGGCTACACCTTC.